This TCR beta chain originates from a study of T cell changes during pregnancy in multiple sclerosis. Germline loops: CDR1 SGHNT, CDR2 YYREEE (reference sequence). The junction had 6 bases not matched to a gene; V was cut back by 0 bases and J by 9 bases. This CDR3 comprises 15 residues. Sequenced by immunoSEQ multiplex PCR; TCRdb stores in-frame clones only, minus some. The data hold under 110,000 clones, with approximately 90% observed a single time. The sequencing here drew on peripheral blood, taken after pregnancy. This receptor was identified in a female donor with multiple sclerosis, enrolled in a pregnancy study. This chain links TRBV5-4 with TRBJ2-1, with 10 positions matching TRBD2. The CDR3 loop reads CASSLEPAGGGEQFF. The CDR3 nucleotides read TGTGCCAGCAGCTTGGAGCCAGCGGGGGGGGGTGAGCAGTTCTTC. The whole variable domain, filled in from reference TRBV5-4 and TRBJ2-1, reads ETGVTQSPTHLIKTRGQQVTLRCSSQSGHNTVSWYQQALGQGPQFIFQYYREEENGRGNFPPRFSGLQFPNYSSELNVNALELDDSALYLCASSLEPAGGGEQFFGPGTRLTVL.